This T cell receptor (beta chain) was profiled in a study of blood T cell repertoires in COVID-19. CDR3 length: 13 residues. V was cut by 7 bases and J by 4 bases, with 10 bases left in between. Germline CDR1 and CDR2: MNHEY and SVGAGI. In this sample, this clone turned up once. Per the authors' pipeline: Reference gene primer amplification gave estimated nucleated cell counts. TCRdb keeps only in-frame clones here, not all; method: immunoSEQ multiplex PCR. For V, J and clone size, that table is used; D and trimming come from the DNA. The sample holds some 97,000 clones, around four fifths seen once. This clonotype was obtained from a woman between 70 and 85 years old with acute or convalescent COVID-19. This chain uses TRBV6-5 with TRBJ2-2; D uncertain. Sequencing was performed on peripheral blood. CDR3 sequence reads: CASTPRATGELFF. Written as DNA, the CDR3 is TGTGCCAGCACCCCGCGCGCCACCGGGGAGCTGTTTTTT.